Below are 14 T cell receptor beta chains sequenced from a single sample in a study of blood T cell repertoires in COVID-19. Some clones are missing from TCRdb's copy, which holds only in-frame ones; the method was immunoSEQ multiplex PCR. Of some 140,000 clones in the sample, roughly four fifths were seen once. Specimen: peripheral blood. The source of these receptors is an elderly woman with acute or convalescent COVID-19.

The V gene is TRBV6-5, the J gene TRBJ2-2; D may be TRBD2 (6 bases). The CDR3 is 14 amino acids. Trimming stripped 6 bases from V and 1 base from J, with 9 bases between. Germline assignment: CDR1 MNHEY and CDR2 SVGAGI. The CDR3 reads CASSGSRNTGELFF. CDR3 coding DNA: TGTGCCAGCAGCGGGAGCCGGAACACCGGGGAGCTGTTTTTT.

The J gene is TRBJ1-2, the V gene TRBV7-3, with 9 positions matching TRBD1. Per germline, CDR1 SGHTA and CDR2 FQGTGA. The length of the CDR3 is 16 residues. V was clipped by 1 base and J by 7 bases; unmatched bases: 10. In nucleotides, the CDR3 is TGTGCCAGCAGCTTAAACGAACGAGGGACAGGGTTTGGCTACACCTTC. Translation: CASSLNERGTGFGYTF. Full variable domain (missing parts from reference TRBV7-3 and TRBJ1-2): GAGVSQTPSNKVTEKGKYVELRCDPISGHTALYWYRQSLGQGPEFLIYFQGTGAADDSGLPNDRFFAVRPEGSVSTLKIQRTERGDSAVYLCASSLNERGTGFGYTFGSGTRLTVV.

The rearrangement uses TRBV5-6 and TRBJ2-3; TRBD1 might be the D (6 bases). CDR1 is SGHDT and CDR2 is YYEEEE in the germline V gene. The CDR3 is made up of 16 amino acids. V lost 0 bases to trimming and J lost 3 bases, with 14 bases between them. The CDR3 sequence: CASSLAGDLRTDTQYF. As DNA, the CDR3 is TGTGCCAGCAGCTTGGCAGGGGACCTAAGGACAGATACGCAGTATTTT.

This chain links TRBV6-1 with TRBJ1-6; 7 bases agree with TRBD1. V dropped 1 base and J dropped 11; count of bases not matched to a gene: 8. CDR3 length equals 15 residues. From germline, CDR1 is MNHNS and CDR2 SASEGT. CDR3 amino acids: CASSEEEGQWAPLHF. The CDR3 coding sequence is TGTGCCAGCAGTGAAGAGGAGGGACAGTGGGCACCCCTCCACTTT.

This rearrangement joins TRBV4-1 to TRBJ1-4; unclear D gene. Trimming pared 0 bases from V and 5 bases from J, leaving 7 bases between. CDR3 length: 14 amino acids. Germline loops: CDR1 MGHRA, CDR2 YSYEKL. CDR3 region: CASSQDLVNEKLFF. Written as DNA, the CDR3 is TGCGCCAGCAGCCAAGATCTTGTCAATGAAAAACTGTTTTTT.

This chain joins TRBV10-2 and TRBJ1-4; 8 nucleotides line up with TRBD1. This CDR3 comprises 13 residues. Germline V gene lookup returns CDR1 WSHSY and CDR2 SAAADI. V shed 7 bases, J shed 8 bases, and the junction held 6 bases outside the gene matches. CDR3 amino acids: CASNLGQGEKLFF. The CDR3 DNA follows: TGCGCCAGCAACCTTGGACAGGGCGAAAAACTGTTTTTT.

The chain recombines TRBV30 with TRBJ1-2; no clear D. Trimming stripped 5 bases from V and 4 bases from J, with 8 bases between. Looked up from germline, CDR1 is GTSNPN and CDR2 is SVGIG (reference sequence). The CDR3 contains 11 residues. For the CDR3, the DNA is TGTGCCTGGGGCGGAGTCTATGGCTACACCTTC. Protein: CAWGGVYGYTF.

The V call is TRBV7-9, the J call TRBJ1-1; no reliable D call. The CDR3 is 12 residues long. The V end lost 2 bases, the J end lost 6 bases, and 7 bases lay between the germline ends. Germline V lookup: CDR1 SEHNR, CDR2 FQNEAQ (reference sequence). The CDR3 sequence: CASSLNIAEAFF. In nucleotides, the CDR3 is TGTGCCAGCAGCTTAAACATCGCTGAAGCTTTCTTT.

The rearrangement links TRBV4-1 to TRBJ1-3; D perhaps matches TRBD1 (5 bases). Per germline, CDR1 MGHRA and CDR2 YSYEKL. The V end was cut by 1 base, the J end by 0 bases, with 19 bases between. CDR3 length: 19 amino acids. CDR3 sequence reads: CASSQVSRWRGISGNTIYF. DNA for the CDR3: TGCGCCAGCAGCCAAGTCTCTAGGTGGAGGGGAATCTCTGGAAACACCATATATTTT.

The chain has TRBV6-5 and TRBJ1-1; unclear D gene. Germline values: CDR1 MNHEY, CDR2 SVGAGI. The CDR3 spans 13 residues. V lost 7 bases to trimming and J lost 0 bases, with 9 bases between them. CDR3 loop: CASMGSMNTEAFF. The CDR3 DNA is TGTGCCAGCATGGGCTCGATGAACACTGAAGCTTTCTTT.

This clone was detected only a few times. The chain employs TRBV6-2 or TRBV6-3 and TRBJ2-1; 14 bases map to TRBD2. Trimming cost V 6 bases and J 10 bases; bases outside gene matches: 8. Per germline, CDR1 MNHEY and CDR2 SVGEGT. The CDR3 runs to 15 residues. CDR3 in amino acids: CASRPRTSGGWEQFF. CDR3 sequence (DNA): TGTGCCAGCAGACCTCGGACTAGCGGGGGGTGGGAGCAGTTCTTC.

A single count supports this clone. This chain connects TRBV5-4 to TRBJ2-1; 8 nucleotides match TRBD2. The CDR3 has 13 residues. Per germline, CDR1 SGHNT and CDR2 YYREEE (reference sequence). With V trimmed by 7 bases and J by 2 bases, 2 bases remained unmatched. The CDR3 reads CASVGGAYNEQFF. Here the CDR3 DNA reads TGTGCCAGCGTCGGGGGGGCCTACAATGAGCAGTTCTTC.

The chain links TRBV7-9 to TRBJ2-2; no definite D call. V was shortened by 5 bases and J by 6 bases, with 16 bases between the two germline ends. In germline, CDR1 is SEHNR, CDR2 FQNEAQ (reference sequence). This CDR3 region has 15 residues. CDR3 DNA: TGTGCCAGCAGCCCATCAAGAACAGAACCCGGGGAGCTGTTTTTT. Amino acid sequence: CASSPSRTEPGELFF. Complete variable domain (other parts from reference TRBV7-9 and TRBJ2-2): DTGVSQNPRHKITKRGQNVTFRCDPISEHNRLYWYRQTLGQGPEFLTYFQNEAQLEKSRLLSDRFSAERPKGSFSTLEIQRTEQGDSAMYLCASSPSRTEPGELFFGEGSRLTVL.

The chain joins TRBV7-9 to TRBJ2-2; perhaps TRBD2 as D (6 bases). This CDR3 region has 16 residues. V was shortened by 7 bases and J by 6 bases, with 21 bases between the two germline ends. Germline values: CDR1 SEHNR, CDR2 FQNEAQ (reference sequence). CDR3 coding DNA: TGTGCCAGCACTCCGACGGGGGTCCCCATGTCCGGGGAGCTGTTTTTT. Protein product: CASTPTGVPMSGELFF.